The next 6 T cell receptor beta chains were all read from a single sample in a study of OX40 agonist ivuxolimab in advanced cancers. Generated by immunoSEQ multiplex PCR, the TCRdb table keeps only in-frame clones and is missing some. The top ten hold around 0.15% of the sample, which has just over 95,000 clones, around 91% seen once. The specimen comprised CD4+ or CD8+ T cells sorted from blood, sampled in a trial of the OX40 agonist ivuxolimab. The source of these receptors is an adult with an advanced solid tumor such as melanoma, head and neck, liver or kidney cancer.

The chain joins TRBV27 to TRBJ2-1; 9 bases map to TRBD2. The CDR3 is made up of 16 amino acids. The trim removed 2 bases at V and 4 bases at J, leaving 6 bases unmatched. The germline gives CDR1 MNHEY, CDR2 SMNVEV (reference sequence). The CDR3: CASSLDGAGGYNEQFF. CDR3 DNA: TGTGCCAGCAGTTTAGACGGGGCGGGAGGGTACAATGAGCAGTTCTTC.

The genes are TRBV5-1 and TRBJ1-4; D not certain. The V gene's germline CDR1 is SGHRS and CDR2 YFSETQ. This CDR3 region has 15 residues. V was trimmed by 1 base and J by 7 bases, leaving 14 bases between them. The CDR3 loop is CASSLLGTEGEKLFF. The CDR3 bases are TGCGCCAGCAGCTTGTTAGGAACGGAGGGTGAAAAACTGTTTTTT.

V gene TRBV11-2 combines with J gene TRBJ2-5; 8 bases line up with TRBD1. The J call could be wrong; TRBJ2-7 is a better fit for the DNA end. The V gene's germline CDR1 is SGHAT and CDR2 FQNNGV. This CDR3 comprises 19 residues. Written as DNA, the CDR3 is TGTGCCAGCAGCTTAGCCCGGGGTTCCGGGACAGGTCGAACCTACGAGCAGTACTTC. It codes for CASSLARGSGTGRTYEQYF.

The V call is TRBV7-9, the J call TRBJ1-6, with 7 bases fitting TRBD1. V shed 1 base and J 14 bases; nucleotides not matched to a gene: 5. The germline V gene has CDR1 SEHNR and CDR2 FQNEAQ (reference sequence). There are 13 residues in the CDR3. In nucleotides, the CDR3 is TGTGCCAGCAGCTTAGGACAGGGAACCACCCTCCACTTT. This codes for CASSLGQGTTLHF.

This rearrangement joins TRBV10-3 to TRBJ2-4, with D uncertain. This CDR3 has 13 amino acids. The germline V gene encodes CDR1 ENHRY and CDR2 SYGVKD. V was clipped by 9 bases and J by 0 bases, with 9 bases between them. CDR3 amino acids: CAIAETAKNIQYF. In DNA, the CDR3 is TGTGCCATTGCAGAGACAGCCAAAAACATTCAGTACTTC.

The genes are TRBV28 and TRBJ1-2, with D possibly TRBD1 on 5 matching bases. The CDR3 spans 12 residues. V was pared by 8 bases and J by 5 bases, with 12 bases between. The germline gives CDR1 MDHEN, CDR2 SYDVKM. The CDR3 nucleotides read TGTGCCAGCGCCTTACCAGGGTATGGCTACACCTTC. This encodes CASALPGYGYTF.